This TCR beta chain is from a study of response to subunit inactivated influenza vaccine. General observations from the study: Authors suggested each seasonal flu vaccination may recruit only limited numbers of new T cells.

Trimming cost V 2 bases and J 0 bases, with 13 bases left between them. In germline, CDR1 is SGHRS, CDR2 YFSETQ. This CDR3 has 16 residues. TCRdb re-called the RT-PCR reads with MiXCR, one entry per CDR3 protein. The sample consists of hundreds of thousands of distinct CDR3 sequences, approximately 14% of them appearing once. The sample holds a few counts of this clonotype. Its target is not known. The sample consisted of PBMCs from blood, taken around 15 days before vaccination. The sequence was obtained from a man aged 50 to 60 who received an inactivated influenza vaccine. The chain employs TRBV5-1 and TRBJ2-3; D may be TRBD2 (5 bases). The CDR3 DNA reads as TGCGCCAGCAGCTTTGATGAGGGCGGTAGCACAGATACGCAGTATTTT. It encodes CASSFDEGGSTDTQYF.